This TCR beta chain was captured in a study of T cell clusters in autoimmune cytopenias. About this clonotype: What it recognizes is unknown.

TRB was amplified from about 260 ng of peripheral blood genomic DNA per sample. Study-wide results and limits: TRB repertoire shifts in secondary cytopenia and chronic lymphocytic leukemia mostly reflected lymphoma, not autoimmunity.

The CDR3 has 15 amino acids. Germline V gene sequence: CDR1 SGHDT, CDR2 YYEEEE. TRB was amplified by touch-down multiplex PCR, primer pools A and B combined. TCRdb reprocessed the multiplex PCR reads and stores each CDR3 protein as one record, lacking DNA. This sample's clone table lists some 7,200 distinct CDR3 sequences. This sample was shared with a second study, whose subject was T cell repertoires in aging, cancer and after chemotherapy. That investigation notes: In cancer patients, declining TCR diversity with age involved lost richness and lost evenness.

Sequenced: peripheral blood. The V call is TRBV5-6, the J call TRBJ2-1; TCRdb selects TRBD1, and the lack of DNA leaves this call unchecked. This sequence originates from a human donor in good health. The CDR3 loop reads CASSALPEGYNEQFF.